The 2 T cell receptor beta chains below all came from one sample that was sequenced in a study of cytomegalovirus exposure and HLA in healthy donors. The PCR used 60 Vbeta and 13 Jbeta primers. Sequencing was performed with immunoSEQ multiplex PCR; in TCRdb, only in-frame clones are kept and a portion is missing. Of around 200,000 clones listed, 65% to 80% are singletons. Material for sequencing was PBMCs. The origin of the receptors is a man aged 40-50 years in good health and CMV-seronegative.

The chain carries TRBV28 and TRBJ1-5; TRBD1 might be the D (6 bases). Germline CDR1 and CDR2: MDHEN and SYDVKM. V was pared by 3 bases and J by 4 bases, with 13 bases between. The CDR3 totals 15 residues. CDR3 DNA: TGTGCCAGCAGTTTCTTACAGGGAAGTAATCAGCCCCAGCATTTT. Translated: CASSFLQGSNQPQHF.

This chain connects TRBV6-1 to TRBJ2-7; TRBD2 aligns across 9 bases. V lost 10 bases and J lost 3; bases outside the gene matches: 10. Germline CDR1 MNHNS, CDR2 SASEGT. The CDR3 length is 14 residues. The CDR3 sequence: CAIDGLAGNYEQYF. Here the CDR3 DNA reads TGTGCCATTGACGGGCTAGCGGGGAACTACGAGCAGTACTTC.